This TCR beta chain was identified during a study of blood T cell repertoires in COVID-19. The wider study: Collection of acute and convalescent COVID-19 samples took place in the United States, Italy and Spain.

Under the authors' procedure: It was from reference gene primer amplification that nucleated cell counts were estimated. Using immunoSEQ multiplex PCR, the repertoire was profiled, and TCRdb retains in-frame clones only, with some absent. V and J calls and clone size are given by that table; D and trimming were obtained from the DNA. The sample has 400,000 to 450,000 clones, about nine tenths seen once. Germline V gene data show CDR1 as GTSNPN and CDR2 as SVGIG (reference sequence). Trimming shortened V by 2 bases and J by 7 bases, and 6 bases separated the two germline ends. There are 11 residues in the CDR3.

The source material was peripheral blood. The TCR sequence derives from a woman under 40 with active or convalescent COVID-19. The chain uses TRBV30 and TRBJ2-1, with D uncertain. The CDR3 loop reads CAWSLVNEQFF. Written as DNA, the CDR3 is TGTGCCTGGAGTTTAGTTAATGAGCAGTTCTTC.